What follows is one TCR beta chain and its context. Its antigen is unidentified. This specimen belongs to a study of cytomegalovirus exposure and HLA in healthy donors. General study results and limits: In a later analysis, a missense DCLRE1C variant was linked to TCR beta V- and J-gene trimming. A prior analysis recorded that most TCR beta V segments were productive about 90% or about 30% of the time.

Use of 60 Vbeta and 13 Jbeta primers characterized the PCR. TCRdb's table, derived via immunoSEQ multiplex PCR, lists solely in-frame clones and lacks some. The sample lists fewer than 150,000 clones; around two thirds were seen once. Sampled while nominally healthy, donors likely had unrecorded immune exposures. This receptor was taken from a woman aged 40-49 years in good health and CMV-seropositive. The sequencing sample was made of PBMCs.

CDR3 sequence: CASSDGFRGVSNEQFF. CDR3 coding DNA: TGTGCCAGCAGTGATGGGTTCAGGGGGGTTAGCAATGAGCAGTTCTTC. The genes are TRBV6-4 and TRBJ2-1; possibly TRBD1 for D (7 bases). Germline-derived CDR1 and CDR2 are MRHNA and SNTAGT. The ends were cut back, 3 bases at V and 6 bases at J, with 18 bases in the middle. The CDR3 has 16 amino acids.